The present T cell receptor beta chain was sequenced within a study of cytomegalovirus exposure and HLA in healthy donors. Findings of the study overall: Near-uniform donor sequencing depth was presumed by presence/absence analyses.

The sample holds one count of this clone. The antigen is unknown. The CDR3 length is 15 residues. Germline CDR1 reads SGHAT; CDR2 reads FQNNGV. The V gene lost 1 base and the J gene lost 6 bases, with 13 bases spanning the gap. In the PCR, 60 Vbeta and 13 Jbeta primers were used. Profiling relied on immunoSEQ multiplex PCR, and the TCRdb table lists in-frame clones only, not all of them. The sample shows 180,000 or so clones, around 75% of them seen only once. The V call is TRBV11-2, the J call TRBJ2-1; D uncertain. The sequence derives from a male donor in good health and CMV-seronegative. Sequencing was performed on PBMCs. CDR3 coding DNA: TGTGCCAGCAGCTTAGGAGGCGGCGCCCCCAATGAGCAGTTCTTC. Amino acid sequence: CASSLGGGAPNEQFF.